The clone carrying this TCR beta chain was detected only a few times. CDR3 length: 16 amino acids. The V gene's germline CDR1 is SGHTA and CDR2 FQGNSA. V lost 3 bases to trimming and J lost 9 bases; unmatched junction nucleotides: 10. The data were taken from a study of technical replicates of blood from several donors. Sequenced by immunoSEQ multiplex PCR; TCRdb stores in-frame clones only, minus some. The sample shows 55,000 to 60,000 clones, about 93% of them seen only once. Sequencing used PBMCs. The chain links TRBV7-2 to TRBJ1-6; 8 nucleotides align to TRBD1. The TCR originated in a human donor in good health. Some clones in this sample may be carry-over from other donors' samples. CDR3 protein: CASSFLGQGGGSPLHF. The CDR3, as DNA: TGTGCCAGCAGCTTCCTCGGACAGGGAGGTGGTTCACCCCTCCACTTT. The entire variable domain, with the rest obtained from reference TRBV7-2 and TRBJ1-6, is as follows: GAGVSQSPSNKVTEKGKDVELRCDPISGHTALYWYRQSLGQGLEFLIYFQGNSAPDKSGLPSDRFSAERTGGSVSTLTIQRTQQEDSAVYLCASSFLGQGGGSPLHFGNGTRLTVT.